This entry describes one TCR beta chain. In the original processing: The authors estimated nucleated cell counts from reference gene primer amplification. Generated by immunoSEQ multiplex PCR, the TCRdb table keeps only in-frame clones and is missing some. That table furnishes V, J and clone size, whereas the DNA furnished D and trimming. The sample lists roughly 150,000 clones, about 77% occurring once. This entry belongs to a study of blood T cell repertoires in COVID-19. Background on the study: Sample material is recorded as cDNA or gDNA derived from T cells, B-cell-depleted T cells, or PBMCs.

With V trimmed by 5 bases and J by 0 bases, 4 bases remained unmatched. The CDR3 has 16 amino acids. Germline V gene data show CDR1 as LGHDT and CDR2 as YNNKEL (reference sequence). This TCR was sampled from an elderly woman with acute or convalescent COVID-19. The chain uses TRBV3-1 (or the pseudogene TRBV3-2) and TRBJ2-3; 11 positions agree with TRBD2. Sample: peripheral blood. The CDR3: CASSIRTSGSTDTQYF. For the CDR3, the DNA is TGTGCCAGCAGCATCCGGACTAGCGGGAGCACAGATACGCAGTATTTT.